This T cell receptor (beta chain) was sequenced for a study of OX40 agonist ivuxolimab in advanced cancers. The V gene's germline CDR1 is SEHNR and CDR2 FQNEAQ (reference sequence). After removal of 5 bases from V and 6 bases from J, the junction contained 11 bases not matched to a gene. CDR3 length: 17 amino acids. Libraries were prepared by immunoSEQ multiplex PCR; TCRdb keeps only in-frame clonotypes and omits some of them. Of about 10,000 clones listed, 77% are singletons. As to this clone: The antigen is unknown.

General study points: Compared with CD4+, CD8+ T cells on average had more expanded clones.

The sequencing here drew on CD4+ or CD8+ T cells sorted from blood, taken in a trial of the OX40 agonist ivuxolimab. This clonotype was sampled from an adult with an advanced solid tumor such as melanoma, head and neck, liver or kidney cancer. This chain uses TRBV7-9 with TRBJ2-1, with 12 positions matching TRBD2. The CDR3 region has the DNA TGTGCCAGCAGCCTAAGACTAGCGGGGGATTCAATCAATGAGCAGTTCTTC. Protein product: CASSLRLAGDSINEQFF.